The 31 T cell receptor beta chains below were found in one sample sequenced in a study of blood T cell repertoires in COVID-19. This table comes from immunoSEQ multiplex PCR, and its TCRdb copy is limited to in-frame clones, with some not included. The sample contains fewer than 350,000 clones, around 90% of which appear only once. The sample taken for sequencing was PBMCs or T cells enriched from blood (not recorded which). The origin of the receptors is a woman aged 35 to 49 who had recovered from COVID-19.

The J gene is TRBJ1-2, the V gene TRBV6-5; 9 bases agree with TRBD1. The CDR3 sequence is 14 residues long. Germline CDR1 and CDR2: MNHEY and SVGAGI. The V segment lost 3 bases and the J segment 6 bases; nucleotides outside the gene matches: 5. CDR3 in DNA: TGTGCCAGCAGTTATGGACAGGGGCGCCATGGCTACACCTTC. It codes for CASSYGQGRHGYTF.

This rearrangement joins TRBV7-9 to TRBJ1-1; D perhaps matches TRBD1 (5 bases). Trimming shortened V by 4 bases and J by 1 base, and 13 bases separated the two germline ends. Germline CDR1 SEHNR, CDR2 FQNEAQ (reference sequence). CDR3 size: 15 residues. CDR3 protein: CASSSTQGENTEAFF. The CDR3 region has the DNA TGTGCCAGCAGCTCGACCCAAGGGGAGAACACTGAAGCTTTCTTT.

This clone appeared a single time. The CDR3 region is CAISPLAGTYEQYF. The DNA of the CDR3 is TGTGCCATCAGTCCACTAGCGGGGACCTACGAGCAGTACTTC. The chain joins TRBV10-3 to TRBJ2-7; 10 nucleotides agree with TRBD2. There are 14 residues in the CDR3. V lost 5 bases, J lost 2 bases, and 3 bases stayed unmatched. Germline CDR1 reads ENHRY; CDR2 reads SYGVKD.

V gene TRBV5-1 combines with J gene TRBJ1-2; 7 bases align to TRBD1. This CDR3 has 15 amino acids. V was pared by 2 bases and J by 4 bases, with 8 bases of the junction left unmatched. The V gene's germline CDR1 is SGHRS and CDR2 YFSETQ. The CDR3 DNA reads as TGCGCCAGCAGCTTATCCCCCGAGGGGGCCTATGGCTACACCTTC. Protein product: CASSLSPEGAYGYTF.

The rearrangement joins TRBV5-1 to TRBJ2-2; possibly TRBD1 for D (5 bases). The germline V gene encodes CDR1 SGHRS and CDR2 YFSETQ. Deletions cut 5 bases from V and 0 bases from J, with 11 bases between. This CDR3 region has 15 residues. The chain's CDR3 is CASRTVIANTGELFF. CDR3 coding DNA: TGCGCCAGCAGGACAGTTATCGCGAACACCGGGGAGCTGTTTTTT. Together with reference TRBV5-1 and TRBJ2-2, the CDR3 gives the full variable domain: KAGVTQTPRYLIKTRGQQVTLSCSPISGHRSVSWYQQTPGQGLQFLFEYFSETQRNKGNFPGRFSGRQFSNSRSEMNVSTLELGDSALYLCASRTVIANTGELFFGEGSRLTVL.

V usage is TRBV19 and J usage is TRBJ1-2; 7 positions agree with TRBD1. CDR1 LNHDA and CDR2 SQIVND come from the germline V gene (reference sequence). This CDR3 has 14 amino acids. Trimming took 3 bases from V and 4 from J; bases not matched to a gene: 5. The CDR3 is CASSMRGQIYGYTF. The CDR3 coding sequence is TGTGCCAGTAGTATGAGGGGACAGATCTATGGCTACACCTTC.

The CDR3 DNA reads as TGTGCCAGCTCACCCGACAGTGGCACTGAAGCTTTCTTT. Translated, it gives CASSPDSGTEAFF. The rearrangement joins TRBV18 to TRBJ1-1; D is perhaps TRBD1 (5 bases). The V gene's germline CDR1 is KGHSH and CDR2 LQKENI. V was pared by 3 bases and J by 4 bases, with 9 bases between. The CDR3 runs 13 residues.

The rearrangement links TRBV7-2 to TRBJ1-3; D call uncertain. V lost 3 bases, J lost 8 bases, and 8 bases lay in between. Germline CDR1 reads SGHTA; CDR2 reads FQGNSA. CDR3 length equals 12 residues. The CDR3 DNA reads as TGTGCCAGCAGCTTTCCTACGGACACCATATATTTT. It is translated as CASSFPTDTIYF.

A single count supports this clone. This rearrangement joins TRBV12-5 to TRBJ2-2; D may be TRBD1 (6 bases). The CDR3 is 19 residues long. V was cut by 4 bases and J by 5 bases, with 26 bases left in between. From germline, CDR1 is LGHNT and CDR2 FRNRAP. CDR3 DNA: TGTGCTAGTGGTTCCCCCTCAACAGGGCCAAACGTTGGGACCGGGGAGCTGTTTTTT. It is translated as CASGSPSTGPNVGTGELFF.

The V gene is TRBV6-6, the J gene TRBJ2-5; 7 nucleotides line up with TRBD1. CDR1 and CDR2 (germline): MNHNY, SVGAGI (reference sequence). The CDR3 is made up of 14 amino acids. Trimming removed 5 bases from V and 5 bases from J; junction bases left unmatched: 8. The CDR3 spells CASSLQGMEETQYF. The DNA for the CDR3 is TGTGCCAGCAGTCTACAGGGGATGGAGGAGACCCAGTACTTC.

This clone was found once. The CDR3 sequence: CSAMENRDRVTFF. As DNA, the CDR3 is TGCAGCGCCATGGAGAACCGGGACAGGGTCACTTTCTTT. The chain recombines TRBV29-1 with TRBJ1-1, with 9 bases aligning to TRBD1. From germline, CDR1 is SQVTM and CDR2 ANQGSEA. Trimming at V came to 7 bases and at J to 12 bases, leaving 15 bases not matched to a gene. This CDR3 has 13 residues.

V usage is TRBV11-1 and J usage is TRBJ1-6, with 9 nucleotides matching TRBD1. Trimming removed 5 bases from V and 10 bases from J; junction bases left unmatched: 9. Germline CDR1 SGHAT, CDR2 FQDESV (reference sequence). The CDR3 spans 15 residues. In DNA, the CDR3 is TGTGCCAGCAGCCAACAGACAGGGGGAGGCTCACCCCTCCACTTT. As protein: CASSQQTGGGSPLHF.

The chain combines TRBV30 with TRBJ1-6; 10 bases align to TRBD1. The V segment lost 3 bases and the J segment 6 bases; nucleotides outside the gene matches: 5. CDR1 and CDR2 from the germline V gene are GTSNPN and SVGIG (reference sequence). CDR3 length: 15 amino acids. As DNA, the CDR3 is TGTGCCTGGAGGTATCGGGACAGGGGTAATTCACCCCTCCACTTT. Amino acid sequence: CAWRYRDRGNSPLHF.

J is TRBJ1-5 and V is TRBV6-2 or TRBV6-3; 9 nucleotides agree with TRBD1. CDR3 size: 16 residues. CDR1 and CDR2 from the germline V gene are MNHEY and SVGEGT. J lost 1 base, V lost 5 bases, and 6 bases had no gene match. The CDR3 sequence is CASSNGGTGSNQPQHF. For the CDR3, the DNA is TGTGCCAGCAGTAACGGAGGGACAGGGAGCAATCAGCCCCAGCATTTT.

The chain is built from TRBV5-8 and TRBJ1-2; 8 bases are a match to TRBD1. The CDR3 contains 16 residues. Germline V gives CDR1 SGHTS, CDR2 YDEGEE. With 4 bases clipped from V and 4 bases from J, the junction kept 12 bases outside the gene matches. The CDR3 here is CASSRRGPPSLYGYTF. CDR3 sequence (DNA): TGTGCCAGCAGCCGCAGGGGGCCACCGTCCCTCTATGGCTACACCTTC.

The CDR3 sequence is CASSQDVRDNEQFF. The CDR3 nucleotides read TGCGCCAGCAGCCAAGATGTCCGCGACAATGAGCAGTTCTTC. The rearrangement joins TRBV4-1 to TRBJ2-1; D is undetermined. Germline V gene lookup returns CDR1 MGHRA and CDR2 YSYEKL. The V end lost 0 bases, the J end lost 5 bases, and 8 bases lay between the germline ends. CDR3 length equals 14 residues.

This clone has more than one count but fewer than ten. The chain couples TRBV5-1 to TRBJ2-7, with a tentative D call TRBD2 (7 bases). V was clipped by 0 bases and J by 2 bases, with 12 bases between them. Germline V gene sequence: CDR1 SGHRS, CDR2 YFSETQ. The CDR3 is 15 residues long. The CDR3 coding sequence is TGCGCCAGCAGCTTGGCGCGGGGGCCGCCCTACGAGCAGTACTTC. This codes for CASSLARGPPYEQYF. Supplemented by reference TRBV5-1 and TRBJ2-7, the full variable domain reads KAGVTQTPRYLIKTRGQQVTLSCSPISGHRSVSWYQQTPGQGLQFLFEYFSETQRNKGNFPGRFSGRQFSNSRSEMNVSTLELGDSALYLCASSLARGPPYEQYFGPGTRLTVT.

The chain is built from TRBV27 and TRBJ1-5; TRBD1 aligns across 11 bases. The junction had 10 bases not matched to a gene; V was cut back by 5 bases and J by 7 bases. In germline, CDR1 is MNHEY, CDR2 SMNVEV (reference sequence). This CDR3 has 16 residues. The DNA of the CDR3 is TGTGCCAGCAGTCCCAGGACAGGGGGCTCTAGACAGCCCCAGCATTTT. Translated: CASSPRTGGSRQPQHF.

The rearrangement uses TRBV7-2 and TRBJ1-5; no clear D. This CDR3 is 15 amino acids long. Germline CDR1 reads SGHTA; CDR2 reads FQGNSA. V was pared by 1 base and J by 4 bases, with 11 bases between. The CDR3 here is CASSLGRVSNQPQHF. The CDR3 DNA is TGTGCCAGCAGCTTAGGGCGGGTCTCTAATCAGCCCCAGCATTTT.

This rearrangement joins TRBV5-5 to TRBJ1-2; 7 bases match TRBD1. Per germline, CDR1 SGHKS and CDR2 YYEKEE (reference sequence). The V gene end was trimmed by 3 bases and the J gene end by 7 bases; junction bases not matched to a gene: 9. The CDR3 runs 14 residues. CDR3 in amino acids: CASSWRGQGSGYTF. CDR3 DNA sequence: TGTGCCAGCAGCTGGAGGGGGCAGGGCAGTGGCTACACCTTC.

Only a few counts were recorded for this clone. The chain is built from TRBV7-3 and TRBJ2-2; D gene uncertain. Trimming left V 2 bases short and J 5 bases short, with 9 bases between. CDR1 is SGHTA and CDR2 is FQGTGA in the germline V gene. The CDR3 loop spans 14 amino acids. The CDR3 nucleotides are TGTGCCAGCAGCTTAGGGCAGGATACCGGGGAGCTGTTTTTT. Protein sequence: CASSLGQDTGELFF.

The rearrangement joins TRBV7-8 to TRBJ1-1, with D unresolved. Germline CDR1 and CDR2: SGHVS and FQNEAQ. The CDR3 is made up of 15 amino acids. V lost 0 bases and J 3 bases, leaving 11 bases between the germline ends. The CDR3: CASSLAGVRDTEAFF. The CDR3 region has the DNA TGTGCCAGCAGCTTAGCGGGAGTGAGGGACACTGAAGCTTTCTTT.

This chain joins TRBV5-1 and TRBJ2-1, with D possibly matching TRBD1 (6 bases). This CDR3 has 15 residues. Trimming cost V 4 bases and J 1 base, with 12 bases left between them. In germline, CDR1 is SGHRS, CDR2 YFSETQ. DNA for the CDR3: TGCGCCAGCAGCCTCGGACAGATATCCTACAATGAGCAGTTCTTC. Translated: CASSLGQISYNEQFF. Supplemented by reference TRBV5-1 and TRBJ2-1, the full variable domain reads KAGVTQTPRYLIKTRGQQVTLSCSPISGHRSVSWYQQTPGQGLQFLFEYFSETQRNKGNFPGRFSGRQFSNSRSEMNVSTLELGDSALYLCASSLGQISYNEQFFGPGTRLTVL.

The chain links TRBV7-9 to TRBJ1-2; D unresolved. Trimming pared 3 bases from V and 3 bases from J, leaving 5 bases between. This CDR3 has 12 residues. The germline CDR1 and CDR2 sequences are SEHNR and FQNEAQ (reference sequence). The CDR3 bases are TGTGCCAGCAGCTTTGGAGACTATGGCTACACCTTC. Translation gives CASSFGDYGYTF.

V gene TRBV5-1 combines with J gene TRBJ1-1; 8 bases are a match to TRBD1. Trimming removed 5 bases from V and 3 bases from J; junction bases left unmatched: 12. Germline CDR1 is SGHRS and CDR2 is YFSETQ. This CDR3 region has 16 residues. This chain's CDR3 is CASRALEQGADTEAFF. The CDR3 region has the DNA TGCGCCAGCAGAGCCCTAGAGCAGGGGGCAGACACTGAAGCTTTCTTT.

This clone was counted a few times. This chain links TRBV5-1 with TRBJ2-1; 8 bases are a match to TRBD2. The V gene's germline CDR1 is SGHRS and CDR2 YFSETQ. The CDR3 length is 14 residues. V lost 3 bases, J lost 7 bases, and 6 bases stayed unmatched. CDR3 in DNA: TGCGCCAGCAGCTCTCGGACGGGAGGGAATGAGCAGTTCTTC. This gives the protein CASSSRTGGNEQFF.

This clone was counted between two and nine times. The J gene is TRBJ2-5, the V gene TRBV5-1, with D possibly being TRBD1 (5 bases). This CDR3 has 14 amino acids. Trimming removed 2 bases from V and 2 bases from J, with 10 bases in between. CDR1 is SGHRS, CDR2 YFSETQ, per germline. As DNA, the CDR3 is TGCGCCAGCAGCTTCCAGGGTAGGCAAGAGACCCAGTACTTC. Residues: CASSFQGRQETQYF.

The chain couples TRBV6-5 to TRBJ2-3, with 7 bases that match TRBD1. Germline CDR1 MNHEY, CDR2 SVGAGI. The CDR3 extends over 15 amino acids. J gave up 0 bases and V 1 base, and 1 base lay outside the gene matches. The CDR3 DNA is TGTGCCAGCAGTTACTGGGACAGTAGCACAGATACGCAGTATTTT. It codes for CASSYWDSSTDTQYF.

The chain has TRBV4-3 and TRBJ2-5, with 11 bases fitting TRBD2. Unmatched junction bases numbered 16, after V lost 1 base and J lost 0 bases. The germline V gene encodes CDR1 LGHNA and CDR2 YSLEER. The CDR3 loop spans 21 amino acids. CDR3 bases: TGCGCCAGCAGCCAAGCCGCGAGGACTAGCGGGTCTATGCGTCACCAAGAGACCCAGTACTTC. Amino acids: CASSQAARTSGSMRHQETQYF.

The chain combines TRBV9 with TRBJ1-2; D possibly corresponds to TRBD1 (6 bases). This CDR3 is 14 amino acids long. The V gene lost 2 bases and the J gene lost 5 bases, with 13 bases spanning the gap. In germline, CDR1 is SGDLS, CDR2 YYNGEE. Here the CDR3 reads CASSVDRPPYGYTF. The CDR3 DNA reads as TGTGCCAGCAGCGTGGACAGACCCCCGTATGGCTACACCTTC. Using reference TRBV9 and TRBJ1-2 for the parts outside the CDR3, the full variable domain is DSGVTQTPKHLITATGQRVTLRCSPRSGDLSVYWYQQSLDQGLQFLIQYYNGEERAKGNILERFSAQQFPDLHSELNLSSLELGDSALYFCASSVDRPPYGYTFGSGTRLTVV.

This sequence joins TRBV6-2 or TRBV6-3 and TRBJ1-1; D is ambiguous. Germline-derived CDR1 and CDR2 are MNHEY and SVGEGT. Trimming stripped 6 bases from V and 0 bases from J, with 11 bases between. The CDR3 extends over 14 amino acids. CDR3 DNA: TGTGCCAGCAGCCCCATCACAGTGAACACTGAAGCTTTCTTT. Its translation: CASSPITVNTEAFF.